The clone carrying this T cell receptor beta chain was seen more than once but under ten times. What it recognizes is unknown. This specimen comes from a study of cytomegalovirus exposure and HLA in healthy donors. Study-wide points: DRB1 had the most TCR associations and HLA-C the fewest, a later analysis found, with rates varying by HLA locus.

Between the trimmed V and J ends, which lost 0 bases and 3 bases, there was a span of 8 bases. CDR3 length equals 15 residues. Germline V gene data show CDR1 as MNHEY and CDR2 as SVGAGI. Amplification used 60 Vbeta primers and 13 Jbeta primers. Libraries were prepared by immunoSEQ multiplex PCR; TCRdb keeps only in-frame clonotypes and omits some of them. The sample lists 120,000 to 150,000 clones, roughly 72% occurring once. Sequenced material: PBMCs. The chain links TRBV6-5 to TRBJ2-2, with TRBD2 as a possible D gene (6 bases). This receptor was identified in a man between 40 and 49 years old in good health and CMV-seronegative. DNA for the CDR3: TGTGCCAGCAGTTACTCTCTAGCGCACACCGGGGAGCTGTTTTTT. Residues: CASSYSLAHTGELFF.